A single sample gave rise to the 25 T cell receptor beta chains below, sequenced in a study of early T cells in non-severe SARS-CoV-2 infection. Each CDR3 protein is one row after TCRdb ran MiXCR on the 5' RACE reads. The sample comprises about 92,000 distinct CDR3 sequences, roughly 15% of which are singletons, and about 6% rests with the top ten. Sequencing was carried out using whole blood. These receptors were obtained from an adult who was a healthcare worker with PCR-confirmed SARS-CoV-2 infection or an uninfected control (not recorded which).

This clonotype was detected ten times or more. The V call is TRBV20-1, the J call TRBJ1-2; D is undetermined. The CDR3 spans 14 residues. Between the trimmed V and J ends, which lost 3 bases and 2 bases, there was a span of 13 bases. In germline, CDR1 is DFQATT, CDR2 SNEGSKA (reference sequence). The CDR3 DNA is TGCAGTGCTAGTAACCCGGGAGGGAACTATGGCTACACCTTC. This translates into CSASNPGGNYGYTF.

This chain links TRBV9 with TRBJ2-3, with no clear D. CDR3 size: 14 residues. Trimming stripped 0 bases from V and 5 bases from J, with 10 bases between. In germline, CDR1 is SGDLS, CDR2 YYNGEE. The CDR3 spells CASSVEVSGDTQYF. The CDR3 region has the DNA TGTGCCAGCAGCGTAGAGGTGTCGGGAGATACGCAGTATTTT.

V and J are TRBV6-2 or TRBV6-3 and TRBJ2-3; no definite D call. Trimming left V 8 bases short and J 6 bases short, with 12 bases between. Per germline, CDR1 MNHEY and CDR2 SVGEGT. CDR3 length: 12 amino acids. CDR3 sequence: CASYSIWDTQYF. CDR3 coding DNA: TGTGCCAGCTATTCCATTTGGGATACGCAGTATTTT.

V gene TRBV28 combines with J gene TRBJ2-7, with D maybe TRBD1 (5 bases). The CDR3 contains 15 residues. The V end was cut by 7 bases, the J end by 5 bases, with 21 bases between. Germline V gives CDR1 MDHEN, CDR2 SYDVKM. CDR3 protein: CASTLYLQDTNEQYF. CDR3 DNA sequence: TGTGCCAGCACGCTGTACCTCCAGGACACAAACGAGCAGTACTTC.

The V call is TRBV28, the J call TRBJ1-3, with D maybe TRBD1 (5 bases). Germline loops: CDR1 MDHEN, CDR2 SYDVKM. V was trimmed by 5 bases and J by 7 bases, leaving 18 bases between them. The CDR3 extends over 15 amino acids. The CDR3, as DNA: TGTGCCAGCAGTAGGGACTCATCCCCCCCGAACACCATATATTTT. It translates to CASSRDSSPPNTIYF. The full variable domain, its missing parts supplied by reference TRBV28 and TRBJ1-3, is DVKVTQSSRYLVKRTGEKVFLECVQDMDHENMFWYRQDPGLGLRLIYFSYDVKMKEKGDIPEGYSVSREKKERFSLILESASTNQTSMYLCASSRDSSPPNTIYFGEGSWLTVV.

The rearrangement joins TRBV24-1 to TRBJ2-1, with D perhaps being TRBD1 or TRBD2 (6 bases each). V gave up 7 bases and J gave up 0 bases, with 18 bases separating them. CDR1 and CDR2 from the germline V gene are KGHDR and SFDVKD. The CDR3 sequence is 17 residues long. DNA of the CDR3: TGTGCCACCAGACAAGGAGGGGGTACCAGCTCCTACAATGAGCAGTTCTTC. This encodes CATRQGGGTSSYNEQFF.

This clonotype was counted only a few times. The J gene is TRBJ2-7, the V gene TRBV20-1; D possibly corresponds to TRBD2 (5 bases). The CDR3 consists of 13 residues. Deletions cut 3 bases from V and 4 bases from J, with 13 bases between. Germline V gene data show CDR1 as DFQATT and CDR2 as SNEGSKA (reference sequence). The CDR3, as DNA: TGCAGTGCTAGGGGGTTCTCGGGGTACGAGCAGTACTTC. Its protein product is CSARGFSGYEQYF.

The rearrangement joins TRBV2 to TRBJ1-1; D may be TRBD1 (5 bases). V was cut by 2 bases and J by 2 bases, with 12 bases left in between. The CDR3 loop spans 15 amino acids. Germline assignment: CDR1 SNHLY and CDR2 FYNNEI. In DNA, the CDR3 is TGTGCCAGCAGTGAACGGGCAGGGCAAAACACTGAAGCTTTCTTT. This gives the protein CASSERAGQNTEAFF.

The rearrangement uses TRBV14 and TRBJ2-3; the D is unclear. Germline lookup yields CDR1 SGHDN and CDR2 FVKESK. V was pared by 0 bases and J by 4 bases, with 5 bases between. The CDR3 covers 13 residues. The CDR3 region is CASSQETPDTQYF. The CDR3 DNA is TGTGCCAGCAGCCAAGAGACCCCAGATACGCAGTATTTT.

In its sample, this clonotype ranks as medium-sized (0.01 to 0.1%). V and J are TRBV11-2 and TRBJ1-2, with unresolved D. The CDR3 has 13 residues. With 5 bases removed from V and 7 bases from J, the gap between germline ends came to 14 bases. Germline CDR1 SGHAT, CDR2 FQNNGV. CDR3: CASSPGLIVGYTF. As DNA, the CDR3 is TGTGCCAGCAGCCCCGGACTGATCGTTGGCTACACCTTC.

This clonotype has a handful of counts. The chain couples TRBV9 to TRBJ2-5; D ambiguous. The CDR3 is 13 residues long. The germline gives CDR1 SGDLS, CDR2 YYNGEE. The V and J ends lost 1 base and 5 bases respectively, with 9 bases between them. The CDR3 DNA reads as TGTGCCAGCAGCGTACTTGATGAGGAGACCCAGTACTTC. This codes for CASSVLDEETQYF.

This clonotype turned up a few times. This chain joins TRBV9 and TRBJ2-3, with D unresolved. The CDR3 is 15 residues long. The V end lost 0 bases, the J end lost 2 bases, and 10 bases lay between the germline ends. Germline CDR1 reads SGDLS; CDR2 reads YYNGEE. The CDR3 spells CASSVAQASTDTQYF. CDR3 DNA: TGTGCCAGCAGCGTAGCTCAAGCCTCCACAGATACGCAGTATTTT.

In this sample, this clonotype turned up a few times. The V call is TRBV5-1, the J call TRBJ1-5; the D is unclear. The CDR3 spans 13 residues. V was shortened by 1 base and J by 4 bases, with 6 bases between the two germline ends. Germline V CDR1 and CDR2: SGHRS, YFSETQ. CDR3 loop: CASSLHGNQPQHF. The CDR3 DNA is TGCGCCAGCAGCTTGCACGGAAATCAGCCCCAGCATTTT.

This clonotype occurred a few times. Here the CDR3 reads CASSQGATNEKLFF. The CDR3 bases are TGTGCCAGCAGCCAAGGGGCCACTAATGAAAAACTGTTTTTT. The chain joins TRBV12-3 or TRBV12-4 to TRBJ1-4; possibly TRBD1 for D (5 bases). The CDR3 sequence is 14 residues long. The V and J ends lost 6 bases and 2 bases respectively, with 10 bases between them.

V usage is TRBV13 and J usage is TRBJ2-1; the D gene is possibly TRBD2 (6 bases). Germline CDR1 is PRHDT and CDR2 is FYEKMQ (reference sequence). CDR3 size: 12 residues. V lost 5 bases and J lost 9, with 11 bases in between. The CDR3 sequence is CASSPVGGEQFF. In DNA form, the CDR3 reads TGTGCCAGCAGCCCCGTGGGAGGTGAGCAGTTCTTC. The full variable domain, completed using reference TRBV13 and TRBJ2-1, is AAGVIQSPRHLIKEKRETATLKCYPIPRHDTVYWYQQGPGQDPQFLISFYEKMQSDKGSIPDRFSAQQFSDYHSELNMSSLELGDSALYFCASSPVGGEQFFGPGTRLTVL.

The chain has TRBV11-2 and TRBJ1-1; 8 bases map to TRBD1. CDR1 and CDR2 from the germline V gene are SGHAT and FQNNGV. The CDR3 consists of 15 residues. Trimming took 4 bases from V and 4 from J; bases not matched to a gene: 8. The chain's CDR3 is CASSWKMDRATEAFF. The DNA for the CDR3 is TGTGCCAGCAGCTGGAAAATGGACAGGGCCACTGAAGCTTTCTTT. Full variable domain (rest looked up from reference TRBV11-2 and TRBJ1-1): EAGVAQSPRYKIIEKRQSVAFWCNPISGHATLYWYQQILGQGPKLLIQFQNNGVVDDSQLPKDRFSAERLKGVDSTLKIQPAKLEDSAVYLCASSWKMDRATEAFFGQGTRLTVV.

A note on this clonotype: It may be a read error: a sequence one base away is much more abundant. This chain connects TRBV2 to TRBJ2-3; no reliable D call. This CDR3 comprises 11 residues. The V and J ends lost 10 bases and 6 bases respectively, with 11 bases between them. CDR1 is SNHLY, CDR2 FYNNEI, per germline. CDR3 in DNA: TGTGCCAACACTCGAACTGATACGCAGTATTTT. Protein product: CANTRTDTQYF. The full variable domain, completed using reference TRBV2 and TRBJ2-3, is EPEVTQTPSHQVTQMGQEVILRCVPISNHLYFYWYRQILGQKVEFLVSFYNNEISEKSEIFDDQFSVERPDGSNFTLKIRSTKLEDSAMYFCANTRTDTQYFGPGTRLTVL.

This clonotype showed up just a few times. This CDR3 is CASSLGNRIRSGETQYF. CDR3 coding DNA: TGCGCCAGCAGCTTGGGTAACCGGATTCGTTCCGGGGAGACCCAGTACTTC. The chain links TRBV5-1 to TRBJ2-5; D remains ambiguous. Germline V gene sequence: CDR1 SGHRS, CDR2 YFSETQ. Trimming shortened V by 0 bases and J by 5 bases, and 20 bases separated the two germline ends. The CDR3 runs 17 residues.

The V and J genes are TRBV2 and TRBJ1-3; 11 bases match TRBD1. Germline-derived CDR1 and CDR2 are SNHLY and FYNNEI. The junction had 5 bases not matched to a gene; V was cut back by 9 bases and J by 4 bases. CDR3 length equals 14 residues. The chain's CDR3 is CASSGQGGGNTIYF. Written as DNA, the CDR3 is TGTGCCAGTTCGGGACAGGGGGGCGGAAACACCATATATTTT.

This clonotype was found a few times. V usage is TRBV9 and J usage is TRBJ1-2; a weak D match, TRBD1 (5 bases). This CDR3 spans 14 amino acids. Per the germline V gene, CDR1 is SGDLS and CDR2 is YYNGEE. Trimming shortened V by 0 bases and J by 3 bases, and 9 bases separated the two germline ends. CDR3 sequence (DNA): TGTGCCAGCAGCGTAGGAGGAGGGGACTATGGCTACACCTTC. Protein: CASSVGGGDYGYTF.

The chain has TRBV6-2 or TRBV6-3 and TRBJ2-7, with D maybe TRBD2 (5 bases). Germline CDR1 MNHEY, CDR2 SVGEGT. V dropped 5 bases and J dropped 3 bases, with 11 bases sitting between them. The CDR3 extends over 13 amino acids. Here the CDR3 DNA reads TGTGCCAGCAGTGCCCTCGGGAACTACGAGCAGTACTTC. Residues: CASSALGNYEQYF.

This clonotype was counted ten times or more. This rearrangement joins TRBV20-1 to TRBJ2-5; 11 bases are shared with TRBD2. The CDR3 totals 15 residues. CDR1 and CDR2 from the germline V gene are DFQATT and SNEGSKA (reference sequence). With 6 bases clipped from V and 0 bases from J, the junction kept 6 bases outside the gene matches. The CDR3 sequence: CSAVTSGGNQETQYF. In DNA, the CDR3 is TGCAGTGCGGTAACTAGCGGGGGAAACCAAGAGACCCAGTACTTC.

This clonotype was counted between two and nine times. The chain couples TRBV12-3 or TRBV12-4 to TRBJ2-1; D may correspond to TRBD1 or TRBD2 (5 bases each). CDR3 size: 12 residues. V lost 7 bases, J lost 6 bases, and 10 bases lay in between. DNA for the CDR3: TGTGCCAGCACGAGGGGCACCAATGAGCAGTTCTTC. Protein product: CASTRGTNEQFF.

The chain is built from TRBV18 and TRBJ1-3, with unresolved D. This CDR3 is 16 amino acids long. V lost 1 base to trimming and J lost 0 bases, with 10 bases between them. CDR1 is KGHSH, CDR2 LQKENI, per germline. CDR3 DNA: TGTGCCAGCTCACCACAGGGATCCACCTCTGGAAACACCATATATTTT. Translation gives CASSPQGSTSGNTIYF. The complete variable domain, with remaining parts taken from reference TRBV18 and TRBJ1-3, reads NAGVMQNPRHLVRRRGQEARLRCSPMKGHSHVYWYRQLPEEGLKFMVYLQKENIIDESGMPKERFSAEFPKEGPSILRIQQVVRGDSAAYFCASSPQGSTSGNTIYFGEGSWLTVV.

This chain links TRBV6-5 with TRBJ1-2, with D possibly TRBD1 on 6 matching bases. With 0 bases removed from V and 3 bases from J, the gap between germline ends came to 14 bases. CDR1 is MNHEY, CDR2 SVGAGI, per germline. This CDR3 is 16 amino acids long. CDR3 coding DNA: TGTGCCAGCAGTTACTCGGCCCAAGGACAGTACTATGGCTACACCTTC. Its protein product is CASSYSAQGQYYGYTF.